The source of this TCR beta chain is a study of blood T cell repertoires in COVID-19. The CDR3 is 13 amino acids. The ends lost 6 bases at V and 6 bases at J; junction bases unmatched: 2. Sequenced by immunoSEQ multiplex PCR; TCRdb stores in-frame clones only, minus some. The sample includes some 200,000 clones, approximately 85% seen only once; the top ten take about 5.6%. The source material was peripheral blood. V gene TRBV12-3 or TRBV12-4 combines with J gene TRBJ1-4; 9 nucleotides agree with TRBD1. This sequence originates from a woman between 65 and 79 years old with COVID-19, enrolled during active disease. The CDR3 bases are TGTGCCAGCAGGGGGACAGGGTATGAAAAACTGTTTTTT. Translating gives CASRGTGYEKLFF.